This T cell receptor (beta chain) was recorded in a study of STAT5B mutations in CD4+ large granular lymphocyte leukemia. Per the germline V gene, CDR1 is MNHEY and CDR2 is SMNVEV (reference sequence). The CDR3 loop spans 16 amino acids. With 3 bases removed from V and 4 bases from J, the gap between germline ends came to 19 bases. The assay was immunoSEQ multiplex PCR, and TCRdb's table has in-frame clones only and misses some. Of tens of thousands of clones listed, roughly nine tenths are singletons. The rearrangement uses TRBV27 and TRBJ2-7; D gene uncertain. Input material: CD4+ T cells from blood buffy coats. This clonotype was obtained from a human donor in good health. The CDR3 DNA reads as TGTGCCAGCAGTTTTTCGCTCGCGACAATTAGGTACGAGCAGTACTTC. Residues: CASSFSLATIRYEQYF.